This section outlines one T cell receptor beta chain sequence together with its context. Its antigen is unknown. V lost 1 base and J 8 bases, leaving 11 bases between the germline ends. Looked up from germline, CDR1 is MGHRA and CDR2 is YSYEKL. This CDR3 is 13 amino acids long. This specimen belongs to a study of cytomegalovirus exposure and HLA in healthy donors. PCR amplification relied on 60 Vbeta primers (plus 13 Jbeta primers). In the original processing: Later work found 65 million to 100 million unique TCR beta chains, with roughly 11 million shared. The protocol was immunoSEQ multiplex PCR, while the TCRdb copy is restricted to in-frame clones and leaves out a portion. That table gives V, J and clone size, and the DNA gave D and trimming. This table has roughly 170,000 clones, roughly 71% appearing once. Study-level findings and limits: Highly shared variants forming one cluster were likely a sequencing artifact. Data from an earlier analysis indicated that most TCR beta V segments were productive either about 87% or about 30% of the time.

The chain uses TRBV4-1 and TRBJ1-1, with D possibly being TRBD1 (5 bases). The sequence derives from a girl between 10 and 17 years old in good health and CMV-seronegative. Sequenced sample: PBMCs. The DNA of the CDR3 is TGCGCCAGCAGCCAAGTATTCAGGGTGGAAGCTTTCTTT. Encoded protein: CASSQVFRVEAFF.